A single sample is the source of the 22 T cell receptor beta chains below, sequenced in a study of OX40 agonist ivuxolimab in advanced cancers. Libraries were made using the immunoSEQ multiplex PCR assay. What TCRdb holds here is the immuneACCESS table cut down to in-frame rearrangements. Part of the clones is not present; checked against another copy, under half of the missing clones reflect an unresolved V gene, and the others are unexplained. The sample table holds 45,000 to 70,000 clones, of which approximately 83% were seen once. The ten largest clonotypes hold over 3% of the sample. The material was CD4+ or CD8+ T cells sorted from blood, obtained in a trial of the OX40 agonist ivuxolimab. Source of these receptors: an adult with an advanced solid tumor such as melanoma, head and neck, liver or kidney cancer.

The chain is built from TRBV9 and TRBJ2-7; possibly TRBD2 for D (6 bases). CDR3 length: 14 amino acids. The V gene's germline CDR1 is SGDLS and CDR2 YYNGEE. V lost 2 bases and J 6 bases, leaving 15 bases between the germline ends. CDR3 sequence reads: CASSVAGRNTEQYF. CDR3 DNA sequence: TGTGCCAGCAGCGTCGCAGGGAGGAATACCGAGCAGTACTTC.

The CDR3 sequence: CASSEGRTPRGETQYF. The CDR3 DNA reads as TGTGCCAGCAGTGAAGGGCGGACTCCCAGAGGGGAGACCCAGTACTTC. The J gene is TRBJ2-5, the V gene TRBV25-1; a weak D match, TRBD2 (5 bases). With 2 bases removed from V and 5 bases from J, the gap between germline ends came to 18 bases. Looked up from germline, CDR1 is MGHDK and CDR2 is SYGVNS. CDR3 length equals 16 residues.

This clone was seen just once. The V gene is TRBV10-3, the J gene TRBJ2-1; 12 bases align to TRBD2. V trimming: 4 bases; J trimming: 5 bases; junction bases outside the gene matches: 3. CDR1 ENHRY and CDR2 SYGVKD come from the germline V gene. The CDR3 has 15 amino acids. CDR3 in DNA: TGTGCCATCAGTGGACTAGCGGGAGTAGACAATGAGCAGTTCTTC. It is translated as CAISGLAGVDNEQFF.

The V call is TRBV5-3, the J call TRBJ2-1; D gene unclear. TRBV5-3 is an ORF, and what it does is uncertain. The ends were cut back, 4 bases at V and 8 bases at J, with 7 bases in the middle. The CDR3 runs to 11 residues. DNA for the CDR3: TGTGCCAGAAGCCGCGGCCATGAGCAGTTCTTC. Translating it yields CARSRGHEQFF.

The chain couples TRBV15 to TRBJ1-6, with no clear D. The CDR3 consists of 15 residues. CDR1 is LNHNV and CDR2 is YYDKDF in the germline V gene (reference sequence). Trimming took off 0 bases at V and 10 bases at J, with 13 bases between the two ends. DNA of the CDR3: TGTGCCACCAGCAGAGATCAAGATGACGGGTCACCCCTCCACTTT. Translation: CATSRDQDDGSPLHF.

The chain joins TRBV5-1 to TRBJ2-1; 9 nucleotides align to TRBD2. The germline V gene encodes CDR1 SGHRS and CDR2 YFSETQ. V lost 0 bases, J lost 6 bases, and 10 bases stayed unmatched. CDR3 length: 17 amino acids. Here the CDR3 DNA reads TGCGCCAGCAGCTTGGTAGCGGGAGTCTCCTGGACCAATGAGCAGTTCTTC. This codes for CASSLVAGVSWTNEQFF.

The chain uses TRBV6-5 and TRBJ1-2; tentative D call: TRBD1 (5 bases). Germline CDR1 reads MNHEY; CDR2 reads SVGAGI. V was cut by 6 bases and J by 4 bases, with 15 bases left in between. The CDR3 loop spans 14 amino acids. This CDR3 reads CASRPGGLLYGYTF. The CDR3 coding sequence is TGTGCCAGCAGACCCGGGGGGTTGCTCTATGGCTACACCTTC.

The rearrangement uses TRBV28 and TRBJ1-1; D not certain. The CDR3 spans 12 residues. V was shortened by 5 bases and J by 6 bases, with 10 bases between the two germline ends. CDR1 and CDR2 (germline): MDHEN, SYDVKM. The CDR3 here is CASSTPLSEAFF. The CDR3, as DNA: TGTGCCAGCAGTACCCCGTTGTCTGAAGCTTTCTTT. The full variable domain, rest sourced from reference TRBV28 and TRBJ1-1, is DVKVTQSSRYLVKRTGEKVFLECVQDMDHENMFWYRQDPGLGLRLIYFSYDVKMKEKGDIPEGYSVSREKKERFSLILESASTNQTSMYLCASSTPLSEAFFGQGTRLTVV.

V and J are TRBV5-1 and TRBJ2-5, with D hard to call. Germline CDR1 reads SGHRS; CDR2 reads YFSETQ. Trimming left V 5 bases short and J 3 bases short, with 14 bases between. This CDR3 contains 14 residues. CDR3 bases: TGCGCCAGCAGGCCTGGAAGGGCGAAAGAGACCCAGTACTTC. It yields the protein CASRPGRAKETQYF.

This chain links TRBV30 with TRBJ2-1; perhaps TRBD2 as D (6 bases). Germline CDR1 is GTSNPN and CDR2 is SVGIG (reference sequence). The CDR3 loop spans 13 amino acids. V was clipped by 5 bases and J by 9 bases, with 17 bases between them. CDR3 amino acids: CAWGYREQGEQFF. CDR3 sequence (DNA): TGTGCCTGGGGTTACCGGGAGCAAGGTGAGCAGTTCTTC. Looking up the rest from reference TRBV30 and TRBJ2-1 gives the full variable domain: SQTIHQWPATLVQPVGSPLSLECTVEGTSNPNLYWYRQAAGRGLQLLFYSVGIGQISSEVPQNLSASRPQDRQFILSSKKLLLSDSGFYLCAWGYREQGEQFFGPGTRLTVL.

V and J are TRBV10-3 and TRBJ1-4; D is possibly TRBD1 (6 bases). Trimming stripped 6 bases from V and 3 bases from J, with 14 bases between. Germline V gene sequence: CDR1 ENHRY, CDR2 SYGVKD. The CDR3 covers 15 residues. The CDR3 loop reads CAISGSQGANEKLFF. The CDR3 DNA reads TGTGCCATCAGCGGATCACAGGGAGCTAATGAAAAACTGTTTTTT.

The chain has TRBV5-6 and TRBJ2-2, with 8 positions matching TRBD2. The ends lost 1 base at V and 3 bases at J; junction bases unmatched: 2. Germline CDR1 SGHDT, CDR2 YYEEEE. The CDR3 consists of 15 residues. The CDR3, as DNA: TGTGCCAGCAGCTTGAACGGGAGGGACACCGGGGAGCTGTTTTTT. As protein: CASSLNGRDTGELFF.

The rearrangement joins TRBV11-3 to TRBJ1-1; 9 bases align to TRBD1. With V trimmed by 5 bases and J by 7 bases, 8 bases remained unmatched. The CDR3 spans 14 residues. CDR1 is SGHNT and CDR2 is YENEEA in the germline V gene. The CDR3 here is CASSPGTGKNEAFF. CDR3 sequence (DNA): TGTGCCAGCAGCCCCGGGACAGGGAAAAATGAAGCTTTCTTT. Supplemented by reference TRBV11-3 and TRBJ1-1, the full variable domain reads EAGVVQSPRYKIIEKKQPVAFWCNPISGHNTLYWYLQNLGQGPELLIRYENEEAVDDSQLPKDRFSAERLKGVDSTLKIQPAELGDSAVYLCASSPGTGKNEAFFGQGTRLTVV.

Worth noting for this clone: Within the sample, other DNA sequences also encode this same CDR3. CDR3 amino acids: CASSVGPGGNIQYF. The CDR3 region has the DNA TGTGCCAGCAGTGTGGGGCCGGGAGGTAACATTCAGTACTTC. The chain carries TRBV6-5 and TRBJ2-4; 7 bases are shared with TRBD2. V lost 5 bases, J lost 7 bases, and 8 bases stayed unmatched. The CDR3 is 14 amino acids. Germline V gene lookup returns CDR1 MNHEY and CDR2 SVGAGI.

J is TRBJ2-2 and V is TRBV18, with D perhaps matching TRBD2 (6 bases). CDR1 and CDR2 from the germline V gene are KGHSH and LQKENI. The CDR3 length is 16 residues. Trimming took 2 bases from V and 2 from J, leaving 12 bases between them. Written as DNA, the CDR3 is TGTGCCAGCTCACCAGATAAGGCGGGAAACACCGGGGAGCTGTTTTTT. Translation gives CASSPDKAGNTGELFF.

This chain connects TRBV18 to TRBJ2-7; 14 bases are a match to TRBD2. From germline, CDR1 is KGHSH and CDR2 LQKENI. The CDR3 is made up of 16 amino acids. After removal of 5 bases from V and 5 bases from J, the junction contained 8 bases not matched to a gene. CDR3: CASSMRLAGGPDEQYF. As DNA, the CDR3 is TGTGCCAGCTCAATGAGACTAGCGGGAGGGCCGGACGAGCAGTACTTC.

V gene TRBV5-6 combines with J gene TRBJ2-7, with 8 bases that match TRBD1. The germline gives CDR1 SGHDT, CDR2 YYEEEE. This CDR3 spans 17 amino acids. With V trimmed by 4 bases and J by 6 bases, 18 bases remained unmatched. CDR3 coding DNA: TGTGCCAGCAGCCCAAAGGAGGGACAGGACGTCCTAGGCGAGCAGTACTTC. Translation: CASSPKEGQDVLGEQYF.

This chain links TRBV7-2 with TRBJ2-4; 10 positions match TRBD2. CDR3 length: 16 amino acids. CDR1 is SGHTA, CDR2 FQGNSA, per germline. Trimming removed 5 bases from V and 5 bases from J; junction bases left unmatched: 9. The CDR3 DNA reads as TGTGCCAGCAGCCAGTGGGCTGGACTAGCGGAAAACATTCAGTACTTC. Protein product: CASSQWAGLAENIQYF.

The rearrangement links TRBV19 to TRBJ2-1, with a weak D call TRBD1 (6 bases). In germline, CDR1 is LNHDA, CDR2 SQIVND (reference sequence). The CDR3 runs to 14 residues. The V gene lost 7 bases and the J gene lost 4 bases, with 14 bases spanning the gap. The CDR3 region has the DNA TGTGCCAGTACGACAGGAGCCTTATACAATGAGCAGTTCTTC. It translates to CASTTGALYNEQFF.

V usage is TRBV29-1 and J usage is TRBJ2-1, with 7 bases aligning to TRBD2. The germline gives CDR1 SQVTM, CDR2 ANQGSEA. The CDR3 loop spans 14 amino acids. Trimming took 6 bases from V and 4 from J; bases not matched to a gene: 9. This CDR3 is CSVTGGGPYNEQFF. The CDR3 DNA sequence: TGCAGCGTCACGGGGGGAGGACCATACAATGAGCAGTTCTTC.

The rearrangement uses TRBV11-2 and TRBJ1-1; a possible D gene is TRBD1 (6 bases). The CDR3 extends over 16 amino acids. With 0 bases removed from V and 4 bases from J, the gap between germline ends came to 15 bases. Looked up from germline, CDR1 is SGHAT and CDR2 is FQNNGV. The DNA for the CDR3 is TGTGCCAGCAGCTTAGACAACTCCAGGGGTCGCACTGAAGCTTTCTTT. Its protein product is CASSLDNSRGRTEAFF.

This chain connects TRBV4-1 to TRBJ1-3; TRBD1 aligns across 11 bases. The junction had 10 bases not matched to a gene; V was cut back by 1 base and J by 8 bases. The CDR3 runs 17 residues. Germline V lookup: CDR1 MGHRA, CDR2 YSYEKL. CDR3 loop: CASSQAGWTGGFYTIYF. In DNA form, the CDR3 reads TGCGCCAGCAGCCAAGCGGGCTGGACAGGGGGCTTTTACACCATATATTTT.